This T cell receptor (beta chain) was captured in a study of human T cells and chemical hapten exposure. Study-wide results and caveats: Positive correlation was observed between PT1 expanded TCR counts and patch test score. TCRs above 1 in 1000 frequency did not change with DPC sensitization. The presence of alopecia in the donors means their immune response may differ from healthy people's.

Time point specified: pre-sensitization, week 0. Specified treatment: therapeutic diphenylcyclopropenone sensitization with weekly scalp DPC. This CDR3 is 14 amino acids long. V trimming: 6 bases; J trimming: 9 bases; junction bases outside the gene matches: 11. Germline V gene sequence: CDR1 MNHEY, CDR2 SVGEGT. A remark on this clonotype: Its cognate antigen is unknown.

The study's library attached unique molecular identifiers to single cDNA molecules. TCRdb used MiXCR to reprocess the RACE reads, holding one entry per CDR3 protein. The sample includes 35,000 to 40,000 distinct CDR3 sequences, approximately 10% of them seen just once. The rearrangement uses TRBV6-2 or TRBV6-3 and TRBJ2-1; TRBD2 agrees at 7 bases. This clonotype was sampled from a man under 40 with alopecia areata. Some clones in this sample may be carry-over from other donors' samples. Sequenced material: whole blood, taken in connection with sensitization to the hapten diphenylcyclopropenone (DPC). In DNA form, the CDR3 reads TGTGCCAGCAGCCCTGTCGTGGCTAGCGGTGAGCAGTTCTTC. Protein product: CASSPVVASGEQFF.